The 18 T cell receptor beta chains listed next were all sequenced from one sample in a study of T cell repertoires in cytomegalovirus infection. TCRdb reanalysed the reads using MiXCR and keeps one entry per CDR3 protein. The repertoire consists of roughly 920,000 distinct CDR3 sequences, with approximately 33% occurring once and the leading ten covering 13%. For these TCRs, the target antigens are not known. The sample was cultured CD8+ T cells from PBMCs, taken from culture after CMV antigen stimulation. The receptors come from a human donor in good health (CMV status not recorded). Some clones in this sample may be carry-over from other donors' samples.

There are a few counts of this clonotype. The rearrangement uses TRBV27 and TRBJ1-2, with 9 bases fitting TRBD1. Germline V gene lookup returns CDR1 MNHEY and CDR2 SMNVEV (reference sequence). V lost 3 bases to trimming and J lost 6 bases; unmatched junction nucleotides: 2. The CDR3 consists of 13 residues. CDR3: CASSFGTGNGYTF. The CDR3, as DNA: TGTGCCAGCAGTTTTGGGACAGGGAATGGCTACACCTTC.

The chain carries TRBV27 and TRBJ2-2; D may be TRBD1 or TRBD2 (5 bases each). Germline-derived CDR1 and CDR2 are MNHEY and SMNVEV (reference sequence). CDR3 length: 14 residues. The germline V and J ends were trimmed by 3 bases and 4 bases, with 9 bases remaining between them. This CDR3 is CASSLGVSTGELFF. In nucleotides, the CDR3 is TGTGCCAGCAGTTTGGGGGTGAGCACCGGGGAGCTGTTTTTT.

The gene calls are TRBV7-6 and TRBJ2-1; D is uncertain. CDR3 length: 14 amino acids. The V end was cut by 4 bases, the J end by 0 bases, with 7 bases between. The germline CDR1 and CDR2 sequences are SGHVS and FNYEAQ. DNA of the CDR3: TGTGCCAGCAGCTCCCAAGTCTCCTACAATGAGCAGTTCTTC. Encoded protein: CASSSQVSYNEQFF.

This clonotype turned up a few times. V and J are TRBV2 and TRBJ1-1, with D possibly TRBD1 on 5 matching bases. CDR1 SNHLY and CDR2 FYNNEI come from the germline V gene. The CDR3 runs 13 residues. The V and J ends lost 8 bases and 1 base respectively, with 11 bases between them. CDR3 loop: CASGSQGNTEAFF. The CDR3, as DNA: TGTGCCAGCGGTTCGCAGGGGAACACTGAAGCTTTCTTT.

This clonotype was seen many times. This chain joins TRBV7-6 and TRBJ2-5; the D gene is possibly TRBD2 (6 bases). In germline, CDR1 is SGHVS, CDR2 FNYEAQ. There are 18 residues in the CDR3. The V and J ends lost 4 bases and 1 base respectively, with 22 bases between them. The CDR3 sequence: CASSSPVGGPNFQETQYF. The CDR3 DNA reads TGTGCCAGCAGCTCCCCGGTGGGGGGACCTAATTTCCAAGAGACCCAGTACTTC. Full variable domain (remainder filled in from reference TRBV7-6 and TRBJ2-5): GAGVSQSPRYKVTKRGQDVALRCDPISGHVSLYWYRQALGQGPEFLTYFNYEAQQDKSGLPNDRFSAERPEGSISTLTIQRTEQRDSAMYRCASSSPVGGPNFQETQYFGPGTRLLVL.

The chain combines TRBV5-6 with TRBJ2-2; D might be TRBD1 (6 bases). Germline CDR1 and CDR2: SGHDT and YYEEEE. The CDR3 is 16 residues long. The ends were cut back, 6 bases at V and 6 bases at J, with 21 bases in the middle. The CDR3 bases are TGTGCCAGCACCTGGTCCGGGACACTAACCCCCGGGGAGCTGTTTTTT. It codes for CASTWSGTLTPGELFF. Looking up the rest from reference TRBV5-6 and TRBJ2-2 gives the full variable domain: DAGVTQSPTHLIKTRGQQVTLRCSPKSGHDTVSWYQQALGQGPQFIFQYYEEEERQRGNFPDRFSGHQFPNYSSELNVNALLLGDSALYLCASTWSGTLTPGELFFGEGSRLTVL.

The chain joins TRBV7-9 to TRBJ1-1; D gene uncertain. With 5 bases removed from V and 1 base from J, the gap between germline ends came to 17 bases. The V gene's germline CDR1 is SEHNR and CDR2 FQNEAQ (reference sequence). The CDR3 is made up of 16 amino acids. The CDR3 sequence is CASSAMVRLTNTEAFF. The CDR3 bases are TGTGCCAGCAGCGCTATGGTAAGGCTTACGAACACTGAAGCTTTCTTT.

There are a few counts of this clonotype. The chain is built from TRBV2 and TRBJ2-5, with 7 bases identical to TRBD2. This CDR3 is 16 amino acids long. The V gene end was trimmed by 7 bases and the J gene end by 1 base; junction bases not matched to a gene: 12. Looked up from germline, CDR1 is SNHLY and CDR2 is FYNNEI. CDR3 loop: CASTLGVAGLQETQYF. The CDR3 coding sequence is TGTGCCAGCACCCTCGGGGTAGCGGGCCTCCAAGAGACCCAGTACTTC.

This clonotype was counted ten times or more. The chain has TRBV12-3 or TRBV12-4 and TRBJ1-1, with D possibly TRBD1 on 6 matching bases. V shed 5 bases and J shed 0 bases, with 13 bases lying between them. The CDR3 has 15 amino acids. The CDR3 spells CASSIWGALNTEAFF. CDR3 bases: TGTGCCAGCAGTATATGGGGGGCTCTGAACACTGAAGCTTTCTTT.

The rearrangement links TRBV4-1 to TRBJ2-3; 10 nucleotides match TRBD2. Per germline, CDR1 MGHRA and CDR2 YSYEKL. CDR3 size: 18 residues. The trim removed 0 bases at V and 7 bases at J, leaving 13 bases unmatched. Here the CDR3 reads CASSQDLTGTSVQHTQYF. CDR3 nucleotide sequence: TGCGCCAGCAGCCAAGACCTCACGGGGACTAGCGTGCAGCATACGCAGTATTTT.

The genes are TRBV6-2 or TRBV6-3 and TRBJ1-1, with D unresolved. V shed 8 bases and J shed 4 bases, with 14 bases lying between them. Per germline, CDR1 MNHEY and CDR2 SVGEGT. The CDR3 totals 13 residues. The CDR3 nucleotides read TGTGCCAGCGCCTTGCCCAGACTCACTGAAGCTTTCTTT. It encodes CASALPRLTEAFF.

V gene TRBV4-1 combines with J gene TRBJ1-2; D call uncertain. This CDR3 has 15 residues. The germline CDR1 and CDR2 sequences are MGHRA and YSYEKL. V was shortened by 2 bases and J by 8 bases, with 18 bases between the two germline ends. The CDR3, as DNA: TGCGCCAGCAGCCAATCTCAGCAAAATTTACTCGGCTACACCTTC. It specifies CASSQSQQNLLGYTF.

The chain employs TRBV7-3 and TRBJ2-3, with TRBD2 identical over 9 bases. CDR1 is SGHTA, CDR2 FQGTGA, per germline. The ends lost 1 base at V and 0 bases at J; junction bases unmatched: 5. This CDR3 is 17 amino acids long. The CDR3 loop is CASSLSGLALSTDTQYF. In nucleotides, the CDR3 is TGTGCCAGCAGCTTAAGCGGACTAGCGCTTAGCACAGATACGCAGTATTTT. Complete variable domain (other parts from reference TRBV7-3 and TRBJ2-3): GAGVSQTPSNKVTEKGKYVELRCDPISGHTALYWYRQSLGQGPEFLIYFQGTGAADDSGLPNDRFFAVRPEGSVSTLKIQRTERGDSAVYLCASSLSGLALSTDTQYFGPGTRLTVL.

CDR3 sequence: CASSPPGQGAGSAKNIQYF. DNA of the CDR3: TGTGCCAGCAGCCCTCCGGGACAGGGGGCGGGGAGTGCCAAAAACATTCAGTACTTC. This sequence joins TRBV7-8 and TRBJ2-4, with TRBD1 identical over 12 bases. The CDR3 length is 19 residues. The V and J ends lost 5 bases and 1 base, in that order; junction bases with no gene match: 12. Germline CDR1 SGHVS, CDR2 FQNEAQ.

The chain carries TRBV7-6 and TRBJ2-7; D uncertain. V was trimmed by 2 bases and J by 0 bases, leaving 8 bases between them. Germline CDR1 reads SGHVS; CDR2 reads FNYEAQ. The CDR3 length is 14 residues. CDR3 in DNA: TGTGCCAGCAGCTTATTACAGAACTCCTACGAGCAGTACTTC. It translates to CASSLLQNSYEQYF. Supplemented by reference TRBV7-6 and TRBJ2-7, the full variable domain reads GAGVSQSPRYKVTKRGQDVALRCDPISGHVSLYWYRQALGQGPEFLTYFNYEAQQDKSGLPNDRFSAERPEGSISTLTIQRTEQRDSAMYRCASSLLQNSYEQYFGPGTRLTVT.

This clonotype has ten or more counts. The chain recombines TRBV7-8 with TRBJ2-3; possibly TRBD2 for D (5 bases). Germline V lookup: CDR1 SGHVS, CDR2 FQNEAQ. The CDR3 runs to 15 residues. V lost 3 bases and J lost 0, with 10 bases in between. CDR3 in DNA: TGTGCCAGCAGCTTGACGGACTCTAGCACAGATACGCAGTATTTT. Translating it yields CASSLTDSSTDTQYF.

This clonotype showed up just a few times. The chain joins TRBV7-3 to TRBJ2-3; D is possibly TRBD1 or TRBD2 (6 bases each). Trimming removed 1 base from V and 4 bases from J, with 12 bases in between. Germline V gives CDR1 SGHTA, CDR2 FQGTGA. The CDR3 runs 15 residues. The CDR3 spells CASSLIGGAADTQYF. The CDR3 DNA is TGTGCCAGCAGCTTAATCGGGGGCGCGGCAGATACGCAGTATTTT.

This clonotype was seen a few times. This chain joins TRBV5-4 and TRBJ1-1, with a possible D match to TRBD1 (6 bases). Trimming cost V 4 bases and J 1 base, with 14 bases left between them. Germline assignment: CDR1 SGHNT and CDR2 YYREEE (reference sequence). The CDR3 has 15 residues. CDR3 sequence (DNA): TGTGCCAGCAGCCAACAACAGGGTTCGAACACTGAAGCTTTCTTT. It specifies CASSQQQGSNTEAFF. Supplemented by reference TRBV5-4 and TRBJ1-1, the full variable domain reads ETGVTQSPTHLIKTRGQQVTLRCSSQSGHNTVSWYQQALGQGPQFIFQYYREEENGRGNFPPRFSGLQFPNYSSELNVNALELDDSALYLCASSQQQGSNTEAFFGQGTRLTVV.